The clone carrying this TCR beta chain showed up just a few times. Unique molecular identifiers tagged the TCRbeta library. TCRdb fed the PCR reads into MiXCR, producing one record per CDR3 protein. The sample has 700,000 to 850,000 distinct CDR3 sequences, about 15% seen once. The data stem from a study of T-cell reconstitution after alpha-beta-depleted transplantation in children. From germline, CDR1 is MNHEY and CDR2 SMNVEV (reference sequence). This CDR3 is built from 15 residues. V was pared by 4 bases and J by 4 bases, with 8 bases of the junction left unmatched. The specimen comprised PBMCs, mostly from graft donor cells, sampled 360 days after TCRalphabeta/CD19-depleted stem cell transplant. The chain has TRBV27 and TRBJ2-3; 7 bases fit TRBD2. The sequence was obtained from a male patient under 18 who had a stem cell transplant for acute lymphoblastic leukemia, so the T cells may come from the graft donor. The DNA of the CDR3 is TGTGCCAGCAGTTCCGGACTAGGCCCGCCAGATACGCAGTATTTT. Translated: CASSSGLGPPDTQYF.